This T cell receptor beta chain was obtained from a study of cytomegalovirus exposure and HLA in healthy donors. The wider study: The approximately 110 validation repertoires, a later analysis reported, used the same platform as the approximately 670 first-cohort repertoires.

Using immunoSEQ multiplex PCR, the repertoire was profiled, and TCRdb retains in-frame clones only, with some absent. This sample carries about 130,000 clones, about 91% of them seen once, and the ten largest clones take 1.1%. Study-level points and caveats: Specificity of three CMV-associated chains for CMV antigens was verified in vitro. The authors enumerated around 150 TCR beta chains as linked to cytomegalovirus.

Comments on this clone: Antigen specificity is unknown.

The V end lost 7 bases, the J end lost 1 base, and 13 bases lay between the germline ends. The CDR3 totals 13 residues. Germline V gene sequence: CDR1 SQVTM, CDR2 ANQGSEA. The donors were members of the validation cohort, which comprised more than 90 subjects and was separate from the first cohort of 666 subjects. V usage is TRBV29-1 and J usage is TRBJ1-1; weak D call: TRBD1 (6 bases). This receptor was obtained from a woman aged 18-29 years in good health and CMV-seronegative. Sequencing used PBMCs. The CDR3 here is CSATTGPNTEAFF. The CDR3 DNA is TGCAGCGCCACTACAGGGCCGAACACTGAAGCTTTCTTT.